This T cell receptor (beta chain) was profiled in a study of blood T cell repertoires in COVID-19. On the study more broadly: Donors in the United States, Italy and Spain gave samples during acute or convalescent COVID-19. T cells, B-cell-depleted T cells, or PBMCs provided the cDNA or gDNA that served as material.

In the original workflow: For nucleated cells, counts were estimated from reference gene primer amplification. The data were produced by immunoSEQ multiplex PCR, yet TCRdb's version contains in-frame clones alone and is incomplete. Clonal size and the V and J genes are those of that table, whereas D and trimming came from the DNA. This sample has roughly 290,000 clones; approximately 86% occur once, and the top ten carry 2.1%. The CDR3 runs 20 residues. CDR1 is SGHVS and CDR2 is FNYEAQ in the germline V gene. The V segment lost 5 bases and the J segment 7 bases; nucleotides outside the gene matches: 16.

Sequencing was performed on peripheral blood. This chain links TRBV7-6 with TRBJ2-2; 16 bases align to TRBD2. The source of this sequence is a woman aged 25-40 years who had recovered from COVID-19. This chain's CDR3 is CASSPRSAGLAGGPGGELFF. Written as DNA, the CDR3 is TGTGCCAGCAGCCCAAGATCAGCGGGACTAGCGGGAGGGCCTGGCGGGGAGCTGTTTTTT.